The 18 T cell receptor beta chains in this list originate from one sample, sequenced in a study of radiotherapy plus CTLA-4 blockade in lung cancer. Some clones are missing from TCRdb's copy, which holds only in-frame ones; the method was immunoSEQ multiplex PCR. The sample includes roughly 46,000 clones, 70% to 80% seen only once; the top ten take around 8.3%. The sequencing used peripheral blood, collected from a patient treated with radiotherapy plus ipilimumab. All receptors derive from a human donor with non-small cell lung cancer who had stable disease on radiotherapy plus ipilimumab.

The CDR3 here is CASSLRDRGLDNEQFF. The CDR3 region has the DNA TGTGCCAGCAGCCTTAGGGACAGGGGGTTGGACAATGAGCAGTTCTTC. The chain couples TRBV7-8 to TRBJ2-1; 11 bases match TRBD1. Germline CDR1 is SGHVS and CDR2 is FQNEAQ. This CDR3 has 16 amino acids. The V gene end was trimmed by 5 bases and the J gene end by 5 bases; junction bases not matched to a gene: 8.

The V call is TRBV6-1, the J call TRBJ1-5; 8 positions match TRBD1. J gave up 7 bases and V 7 bases, and 12 bases lay outside the gene matches. The CDR3 runs to 15 residues. Germline CDR1 MNHNS, CDR2 SASEGT. CDR3 in DNA: TGTGCCAGCAAGCAGGACAGGGTAGCGGAGCAGCCCCAGCATTTT. It codes for CASKQDRVAEQPQHF.

This chain links TRBV18 with TRBJ1-1; D ambiguous. Germline V gene data show CDR1 as KGHSH and CDR2 as LQKENI. V was cut by 1 base and J by 5 bases, with 5 bases left in between. The CDR3 runs to 12 residues. This CDR3 reads CASSPLGTEAFF. The CDR3 DNA follows: TGTGCCAGCTCACCACTGGGAACTGAAGCTTTCTTT.

The genes are TRBV4-1 and TRBJ2-2; D perhaps matches TRBD1 (6 bases). The V and J ends lost 4 bases and 1 base respectively, with 10 bases between them. Germline loops: CDR1 MGHRA, CDR2 YSYEKL. The CDR3 length is 15 residues. As DNA, the CDR3 is TGCGCCAGCAGCCCAGGGGTTGGGAACACCGGGGAGCTGTTTTTT. Its translation: CASSPGVGNTGELFF.

This clone has a single count. The chain carries TRBV10-3 and TRBJ2-7; 12 bases align to TRBD2. The CDR3 contains 17 residues. Germline V gives CDR1 ENHRY, CDR2 SYGVKD. J lost 0 bases, V lost 0 bases, and 3 bases had no gene match. This chain's CDR3 is CAISESGLAGYSYEQYF. The DNA of the CDR3 is TGTGCCATCAGTGAGTCCGGACTAGCGGGGTACTCCTACGAGCAGTACTTC.

The genes are TRBV15 and TRBJ1-5; tentative D call: TRBD1 (5 bases). V gave up 1 base and J gave up 3 bases, with 16 bases separating them. The CDR3 has 17 residues. CDR1 and CDR2 (germline): LNHNV, YYDKDF (reference sequence). CDR3 nucleotide sequence: TGTGCCACCAGCAGAGTACGGGACCGAGGGCACAATCAGCCCCAGCATTTT. This encodes CATSRVRDRGHNQPQHF.

The V gene is TRBV7-6, the J gene TRBJ2-2; D remains unclear. There are 13 residues in the CDR3. Germline V CDR1 and CDR2: SGHVS, FNYEAQ. Trimming pared 5 bases from V and 7 bases from J, leaving 11 bases between. The CDR3 reads CASSVGRIGELFF. The CDR3, as DNA: TGTGCCAGCAGCGTAGGGCGAATCGGGGAGCTGTTTTTT.

This clone showed up just a few times. DNA of the CDR3: TGTGCCAGTAGTATTTTTTCAGGAGACTACGAGCAGTACGTC. Residues: CASSIFSGDYEQYV. The rearrangement uses TRBV19 and TRBJ2-7; D not resolved. The CDR3 loop spans 14 amino acids. Germline CDR1 LNHDA, CDR2 SQIVND (reference sequence). Trimming pared 3 bases from V and 3 bases from J, leaving 12 bases between.

The sample holds a few counts of this clone. The chain uses TRBV2 and TRBJ1-1; 9 bases line up with TRBD1. The CDR3 extends over 13 amino acids. Germline values: CDR1 SNHLY, CDR2 FYNNEI. With V trimmed by 7 bases and J by 3 bases, 3 bases remained unmatched. The CDR3 DNA follows: TGTGCCAGCACGGGACAGGGACACACTGAAGCTTTCTTT. Translation: CASTGQGHTEAFF.

This clone occurred once. V usage is TRBV5-1 and J usage is TRBJ2-7; the match to TRBD1 covers 10 bases. Germline V gene sequence: CDR1 SGHRS, CDR2 YFSETQ. The junction had 10 bases not matched to a gene; V was cut back by 4 bases and J by 6 bases. The CDR3 extends over 15 amino acids. The CDR3 DNA is TGCGCCAGCAGCCCAGGGACAGGGGACTTTCGCGAGCAGTACGTC. Protein product: CASSPGTGDFREQYV.

The rearrangement joins TRBV7-8 to TRBJ2-5; D may match TRBD1 or TRBD2 (7 bases each). CDR3 length equals 17 residues. In germline, CDR1 is SGHVS, CDR2 FQNEAQ. Trimming took 3 bases from V and 4 from J, leaving 21 bases between them. The CDR3 DNA is TGTGCCAGCAGCTTTCTCGCGGGGAGGGGGCGGGGAGAGACCCAGTACTTC. Protein sequence: CASSFLAGRGRGETQYF.

The V gene is TRBV5-6, the J gene TRBJ1-2; 9 positions agree with TRBD1. From germline, CDR1 is SGHDT and CDR2 YYEEEE. The V gene end was trimmed by 7 bases and the J gene end by 4 bases; junction bases not matched to a gene: 8. The CDR3 has 14 amino acids. CDR3 residues: CASWTGVLIYGYTF. CDR3 in DNA: TGTGCCAGCTGGACAGGGGTTCTTATCTATGGCTACACCTTC.

V and J are TRBV19 and TRBJ1-1, with 7 bases matching TRBD1. Germline assignment: CDR1 LNHDA and CDR2 SQIVND (reference sequence). V was clipped by 9 bases and J by 1 base; unmatched bases: 5. The CDR3 consists of 13 residues. CDR3 DNA: TGTGCCAGCCAACGGACAGGGAACACTGAAGCTTTCTTT. The encoded protein is CASQRTGNTEAFF.

The J gene is TRBJ1-1, the V gene TRBV29-1; a possible D gene is TRBD1 (6 bases). Per the germline V gene, CDR1 is SQVTM and CDR2 is ANQGSEA. There are 14 residues in the CDR3. The germline V and J ends were trimmed by 2 bases and 6 bases, with 16 bases remaining between them. CDR3 nucleotides: TGCAGCGTTGAAAGCGTAACAGGGTACTCTGAAGCTTTCTTT. Protein sequence: CSVESVTGYSEAFF.

The CDR3, as DNA: TGTGCCAGCAGCCCAAACACAGATACGCAGTATTTT. It yields the protein CASSPNTDTQYF. The rearrangement joins TRBV7-2 to TRBJ2-3; D not certain. The CDR3 sequence is 12 residues long. Between the trimmed V and J ends, which lost 5 bases and 2 bases, there was a span of 5 bases. Germline V gene data show CDR1 as SGHTA and CDR2 as FQGNSA.

The table lists this clone with a few counts. This chain connects TRBV19 to TRBJ2-4, with TRBD1 matching 8 bases. The CDR3 has 19 residues. Losses at the gene ends were 5 bases for V and 3 bases for J; bases not matched to a gene: 18. CDR1 and CDR2 (germline): LNHDA, SQIVND (reference sequence). This chain's CDR3 is CASSSSDRARPFDKNIQYF. In DNA form, the CDR3 reads TGTGCCAGTAGTTCCTCGGACAGGGCCAGACCTTTTGACAAAAACATTCAGTACTTC.

This chain links TRBV9 with TRBJ2-3, with D possibly being TRBD2 (6 bases). The CDR3 runs to 14 residues. From germline, CDR1 is SGDLS and CDR2 YYNGEE. V lost 7 bases and J 2 bases, leaving 14 bases between the germline ends. Written as DNA, the CDR3 is TGTGCCAGCTGCCGTTCGGGGGTCACAGATACGCAGTATTTT. The encoded protein is CASCRSGVTDTQYF.

The chain links TRBV5-1 to TRBJ1-5, with 8 bases aligning to TRBD1. V lost 3 bases to trimming and J lost 4 bases; unmatched junction nucleotides: 3. The CDR3 is made up of 14 amino acids. Germline assignment: CDR1 SGHRS and CDR2 YFSETQ. CDR3: CASSSGQGNQPQHF. The DNA for the CDR3 is TGCGCCAGCAGCTCTGGACAGGGTAATCAGCCCCAGCATTTT. Using reference TRBV5-1 and TRBJ1-5 for the parts outside the CDR3, the full variable domain is KAGVTQTPRYLIKTRGQQVTLSCSPISGHRSVSWYQQTPGQGLQFLFEYFSETQRNKGNFPGRFSGRQFSNSRSEMNVSTLELGDSALYLCASSSGQGNQPQHFGDGTRLSIL.